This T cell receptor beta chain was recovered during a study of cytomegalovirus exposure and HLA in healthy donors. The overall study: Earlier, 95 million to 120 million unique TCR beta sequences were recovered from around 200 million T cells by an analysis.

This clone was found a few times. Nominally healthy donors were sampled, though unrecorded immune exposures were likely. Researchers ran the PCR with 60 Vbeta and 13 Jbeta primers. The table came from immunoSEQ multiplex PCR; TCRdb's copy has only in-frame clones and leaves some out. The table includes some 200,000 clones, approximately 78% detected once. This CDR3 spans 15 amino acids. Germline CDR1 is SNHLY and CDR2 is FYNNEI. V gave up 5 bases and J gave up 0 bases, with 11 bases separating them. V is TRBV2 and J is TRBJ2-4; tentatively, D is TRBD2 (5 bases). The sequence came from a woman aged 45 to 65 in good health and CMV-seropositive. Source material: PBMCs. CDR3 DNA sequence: TGTGCCAGCAGTCCACGAGCGGTAGCCAAAAACATTCAGTACTTC. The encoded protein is CASSPRAVAKNIQYF.